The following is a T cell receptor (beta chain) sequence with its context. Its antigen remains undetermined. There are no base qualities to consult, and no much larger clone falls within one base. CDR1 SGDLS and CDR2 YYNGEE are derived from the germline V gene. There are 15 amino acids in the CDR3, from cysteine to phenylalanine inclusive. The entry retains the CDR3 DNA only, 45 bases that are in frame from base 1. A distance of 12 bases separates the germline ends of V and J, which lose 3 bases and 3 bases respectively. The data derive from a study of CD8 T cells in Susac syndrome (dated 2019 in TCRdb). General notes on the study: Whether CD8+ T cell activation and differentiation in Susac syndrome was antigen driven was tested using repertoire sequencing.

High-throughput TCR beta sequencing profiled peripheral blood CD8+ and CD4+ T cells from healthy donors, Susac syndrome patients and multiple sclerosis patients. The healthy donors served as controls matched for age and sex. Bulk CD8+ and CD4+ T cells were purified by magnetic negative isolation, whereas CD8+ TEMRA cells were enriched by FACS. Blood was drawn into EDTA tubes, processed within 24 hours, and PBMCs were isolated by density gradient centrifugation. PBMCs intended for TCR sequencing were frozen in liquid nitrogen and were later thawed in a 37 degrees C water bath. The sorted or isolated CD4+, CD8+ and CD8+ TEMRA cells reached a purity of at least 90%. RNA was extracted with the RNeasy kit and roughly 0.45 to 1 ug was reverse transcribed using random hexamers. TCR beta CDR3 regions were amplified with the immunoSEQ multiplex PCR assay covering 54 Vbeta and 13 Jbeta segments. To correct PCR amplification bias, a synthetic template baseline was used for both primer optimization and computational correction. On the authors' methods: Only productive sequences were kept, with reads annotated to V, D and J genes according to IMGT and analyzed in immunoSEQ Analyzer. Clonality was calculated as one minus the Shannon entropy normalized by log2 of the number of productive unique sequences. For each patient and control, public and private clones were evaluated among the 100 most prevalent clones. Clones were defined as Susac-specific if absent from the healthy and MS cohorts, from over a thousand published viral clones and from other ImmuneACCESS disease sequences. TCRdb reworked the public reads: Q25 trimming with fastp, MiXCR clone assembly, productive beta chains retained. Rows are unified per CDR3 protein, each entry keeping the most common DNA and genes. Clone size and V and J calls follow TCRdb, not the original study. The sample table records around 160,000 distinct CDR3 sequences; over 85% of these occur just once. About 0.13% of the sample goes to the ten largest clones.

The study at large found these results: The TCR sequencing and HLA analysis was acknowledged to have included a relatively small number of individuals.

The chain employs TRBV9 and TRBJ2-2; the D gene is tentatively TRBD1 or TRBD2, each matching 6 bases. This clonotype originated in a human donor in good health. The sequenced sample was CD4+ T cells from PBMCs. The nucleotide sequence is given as TGTGCCAGCAGCGCCACAGGGAGGTACACCGGGGAGCTGTTTTTT. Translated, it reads CASSATGRYTGELFF.